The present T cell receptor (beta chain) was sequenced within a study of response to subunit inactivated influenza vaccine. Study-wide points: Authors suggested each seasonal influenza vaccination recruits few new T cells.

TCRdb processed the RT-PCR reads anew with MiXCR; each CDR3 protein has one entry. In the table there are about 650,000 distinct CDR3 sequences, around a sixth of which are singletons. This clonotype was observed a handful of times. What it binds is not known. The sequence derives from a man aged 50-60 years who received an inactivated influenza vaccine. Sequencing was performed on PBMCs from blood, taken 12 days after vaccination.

DNA for the CDR3: TGTGCCAGCTCCGACCAGGGGCACGAGCAGTACTTC. This codes for CASSDQGHEQYF. The chain has TRBV18 and TRBJ2-7, with a possible D match to TRBD1 (6 bases). The CDR3 has 12 amino acids. Trimming left V 6 bases short and J 5 bases short, with 11 bases between. Germline loops: CDR1 KGHSH, CDR2 LQKENI.